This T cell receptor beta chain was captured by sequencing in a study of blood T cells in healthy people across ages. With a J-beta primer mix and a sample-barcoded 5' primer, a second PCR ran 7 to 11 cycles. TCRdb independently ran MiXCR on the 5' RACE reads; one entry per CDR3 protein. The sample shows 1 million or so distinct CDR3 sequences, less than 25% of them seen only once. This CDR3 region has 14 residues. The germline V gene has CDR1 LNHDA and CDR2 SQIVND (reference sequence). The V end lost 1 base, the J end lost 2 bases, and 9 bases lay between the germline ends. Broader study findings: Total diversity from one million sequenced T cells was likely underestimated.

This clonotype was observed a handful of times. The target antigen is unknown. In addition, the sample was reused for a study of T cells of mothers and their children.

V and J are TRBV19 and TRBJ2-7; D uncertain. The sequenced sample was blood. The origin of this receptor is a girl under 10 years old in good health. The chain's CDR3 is CASSIGPPTYEQYF. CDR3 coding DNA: TGTGCCAGTAGTATAGGACCGCCAACCTACGAGCAGTACTTC. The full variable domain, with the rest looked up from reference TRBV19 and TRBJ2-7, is DGGITQSPKYLFRKEGQNVTLSCEQNLNHDAMYWYRQDPGQGLRLIYYSQIVNDFQKGDIAEGYSVSREKKESFPLTVTSAQKNPTAFYLCASSIGPPTYEQYFGPGTRLTVT.